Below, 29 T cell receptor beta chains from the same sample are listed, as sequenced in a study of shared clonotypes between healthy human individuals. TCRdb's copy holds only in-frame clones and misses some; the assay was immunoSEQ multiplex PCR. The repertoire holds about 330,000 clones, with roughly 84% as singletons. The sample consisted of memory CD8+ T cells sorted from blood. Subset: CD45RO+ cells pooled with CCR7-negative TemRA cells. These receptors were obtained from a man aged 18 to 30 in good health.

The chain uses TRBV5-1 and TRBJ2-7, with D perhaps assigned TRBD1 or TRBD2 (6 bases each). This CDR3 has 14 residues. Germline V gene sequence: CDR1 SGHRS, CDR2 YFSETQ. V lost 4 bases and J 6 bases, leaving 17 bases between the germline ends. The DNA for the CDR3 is TGCGCCAGCAGCCCGTGGGGGGCGACTCGCGAGCAGTACTTC. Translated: CASSPWGATREQYF. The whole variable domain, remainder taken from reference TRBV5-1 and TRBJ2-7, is KAGVTQTPRYLIKTRGQQVTLSCSPISGHRSVSWYQQTPGQGLQFLFEYFSETQRNKGNFPGRFSGRQFSNSRSEMNVSTLELGDSALYLCASSPWGATREQYFGPGTRLTVT.

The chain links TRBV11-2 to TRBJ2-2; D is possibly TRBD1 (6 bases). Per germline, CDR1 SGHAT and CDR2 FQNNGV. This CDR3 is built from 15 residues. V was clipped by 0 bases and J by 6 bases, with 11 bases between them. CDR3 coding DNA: TGTGCCAGCAGCTTAGATCCAGGGGCACCCGGGGAGCTGTTTTTT. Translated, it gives CASSLDPGAPGELFF.

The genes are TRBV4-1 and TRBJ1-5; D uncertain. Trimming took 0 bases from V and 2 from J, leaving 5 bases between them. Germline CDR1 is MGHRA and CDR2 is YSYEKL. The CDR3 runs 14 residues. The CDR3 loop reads CASSQESGNQPQHF. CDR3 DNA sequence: TGCGCCAGCAGCCAAGAGTCAGGCAATCAGCCCCAGCATTTT.

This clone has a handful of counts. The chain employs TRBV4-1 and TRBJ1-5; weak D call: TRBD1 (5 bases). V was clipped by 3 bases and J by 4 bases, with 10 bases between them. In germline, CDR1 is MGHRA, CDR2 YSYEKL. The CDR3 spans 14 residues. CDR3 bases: TGCGCCAGCAGCCACCCGACAGCTAATCAGCCCCAGCATTTT. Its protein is CASSHPTANQPQHF.

The CDR3: CASSDDHHSYNSPLHF. CDR3 DNA sequence: TGTGCCAGCAGTGACGACCACCACTCCTATAATTCACCCCTCCACTTT. The chain couples TRBV2 to TRBJ1-6; no clear D. The CDR3 consists of 16 residues. V lost 3 bases to trimming and J lost 0 bases, with 9 bases between them. CDR1 SNHLY and CDR2 FYNNEI come from the germline V gene.

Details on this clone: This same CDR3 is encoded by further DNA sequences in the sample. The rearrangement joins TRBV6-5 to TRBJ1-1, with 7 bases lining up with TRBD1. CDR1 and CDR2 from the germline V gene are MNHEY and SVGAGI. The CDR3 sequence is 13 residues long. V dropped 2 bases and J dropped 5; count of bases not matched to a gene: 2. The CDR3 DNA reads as TGTGCCAGCAGTTACAGCAGGGGGACTGAAGCTTTCTTT. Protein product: CASSYSRGTEAFF.

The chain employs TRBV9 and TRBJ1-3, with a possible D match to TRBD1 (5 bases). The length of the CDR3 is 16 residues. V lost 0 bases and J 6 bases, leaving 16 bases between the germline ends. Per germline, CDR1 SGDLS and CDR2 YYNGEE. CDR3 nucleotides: TGTGCCAGCAGCGTAGACTTCCGGCAGGGAGTAAACACCATATATTTT. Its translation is CASSVDFRQGVNTIYF.

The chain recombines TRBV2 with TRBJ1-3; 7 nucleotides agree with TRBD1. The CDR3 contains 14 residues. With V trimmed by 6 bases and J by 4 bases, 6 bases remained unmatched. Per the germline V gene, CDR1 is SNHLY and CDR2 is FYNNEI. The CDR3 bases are TGTGCCAGCAGCAACAGACAGGGCGGAAACACCATATATTTT. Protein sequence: CASSNRQGGNTIYF.

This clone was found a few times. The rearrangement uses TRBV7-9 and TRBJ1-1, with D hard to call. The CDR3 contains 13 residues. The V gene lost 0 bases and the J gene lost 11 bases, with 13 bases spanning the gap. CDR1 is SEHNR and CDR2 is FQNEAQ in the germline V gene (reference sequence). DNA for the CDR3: TGTGCCAGCAGCTTAGCGTCCGGTACTGCGGCTTTCTTT. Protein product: CASSLASGTAAFF.

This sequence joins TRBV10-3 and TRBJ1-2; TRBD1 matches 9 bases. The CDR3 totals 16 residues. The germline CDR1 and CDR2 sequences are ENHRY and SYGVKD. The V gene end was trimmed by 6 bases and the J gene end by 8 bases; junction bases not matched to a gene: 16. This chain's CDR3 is CAISELYPGQGQGYTF. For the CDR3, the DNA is TGTGCCATCAGCGAATTGTACCCGGGACAGGGCCAGGGCTACACCTTC.

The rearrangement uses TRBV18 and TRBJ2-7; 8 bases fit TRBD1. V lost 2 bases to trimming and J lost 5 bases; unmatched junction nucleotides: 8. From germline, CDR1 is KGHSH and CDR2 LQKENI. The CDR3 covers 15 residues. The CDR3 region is CASSPGRGPFDEQYF. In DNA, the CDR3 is TGTGCCAGCTCACCAGGCAGGGGGCCTTTCGACGAGCAGTACTTC.

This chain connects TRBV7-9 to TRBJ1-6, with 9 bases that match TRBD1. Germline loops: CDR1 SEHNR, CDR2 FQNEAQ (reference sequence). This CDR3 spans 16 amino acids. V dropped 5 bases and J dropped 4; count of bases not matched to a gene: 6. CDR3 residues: CASSTGQGTYNSPLHF. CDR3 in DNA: TGTGCCAGCAGCACCGGACAGGGGACGTATAATTCACCCCTCCACTTT.

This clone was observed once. CDR3 loop: CASSVDWEGLYEQYF. DNA for the CDR3: TGTGCCAGCAGCGTAGATTGGGAGGGTTTGTACGAGCAGTACTTC. The chain uses TRBV9 and TRBJ2-7, with 7 bases matching TRBD2. This CDR3 is built from 15 residues. Germline V gene lookup returns CDR1 SGDLS and CDR2 YYNGEE. The V segment lost 0 bases and the J segment 4 bases; nucleotides outside the gene matches: 7.

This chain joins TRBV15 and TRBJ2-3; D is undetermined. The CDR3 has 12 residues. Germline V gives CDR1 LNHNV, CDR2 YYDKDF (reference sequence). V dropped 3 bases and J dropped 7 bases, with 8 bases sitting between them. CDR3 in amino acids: CATSSDPNTQYF. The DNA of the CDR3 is TGTGCCACCAGCAGCGACCCGAATACGCAGTATTTT.

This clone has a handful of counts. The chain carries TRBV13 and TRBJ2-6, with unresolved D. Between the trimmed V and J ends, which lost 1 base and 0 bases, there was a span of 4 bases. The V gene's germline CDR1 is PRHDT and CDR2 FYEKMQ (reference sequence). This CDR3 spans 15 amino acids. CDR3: CASSLAGSGANVLTF. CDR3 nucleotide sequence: TGTGCCAGCAGCTTAGCCGGCTCTGGGGCCAACGTCCTGACTTTC. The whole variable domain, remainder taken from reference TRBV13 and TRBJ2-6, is AAGVIQSPRHLIKEKRETATLKCYPIPRHDTVYWYQQGPGQDPQFLISFYEKMQSDKGSIPDRFSAQQFSDYHSELNMSSLELGDSALYFCASSLAGSGANVLTFGAGSRLTVL.

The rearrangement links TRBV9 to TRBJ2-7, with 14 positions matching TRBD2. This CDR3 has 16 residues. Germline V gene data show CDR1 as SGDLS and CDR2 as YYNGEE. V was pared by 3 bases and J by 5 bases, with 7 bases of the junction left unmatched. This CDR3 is CASSAGTSGSLNEQYF. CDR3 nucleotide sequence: TGTGCCAGCAGCGCGGGGACTAGCGGGAGTTTGAACGAGCAGTACTTC.

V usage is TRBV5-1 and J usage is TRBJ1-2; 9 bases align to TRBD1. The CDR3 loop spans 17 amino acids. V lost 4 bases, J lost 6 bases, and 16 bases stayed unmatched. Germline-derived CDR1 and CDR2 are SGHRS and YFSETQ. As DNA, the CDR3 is TGCGCCAGCAGCCCGACCGCATTCCAACAGGGGGCAGATGGCTACACCTTC. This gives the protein CASSPTAFQQGADGYTF.

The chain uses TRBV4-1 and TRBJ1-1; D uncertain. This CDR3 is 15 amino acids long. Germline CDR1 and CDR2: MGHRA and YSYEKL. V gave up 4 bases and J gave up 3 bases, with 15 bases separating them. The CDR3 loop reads CASSPPGRVDTEAFF. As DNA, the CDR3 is TGCGCCAGCAGCCCTCCCGGGAGGGTGGACACTGAAGCTTTCTTT.

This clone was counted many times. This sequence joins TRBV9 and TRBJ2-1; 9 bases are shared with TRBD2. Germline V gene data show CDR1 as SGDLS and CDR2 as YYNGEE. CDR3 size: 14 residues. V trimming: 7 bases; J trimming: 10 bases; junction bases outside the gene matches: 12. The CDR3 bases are TGTGCCAGCGCCCTGAGCGGGAGGTTAGACGAGCAGTTCTTC. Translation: CASALSGRLDEQFF.

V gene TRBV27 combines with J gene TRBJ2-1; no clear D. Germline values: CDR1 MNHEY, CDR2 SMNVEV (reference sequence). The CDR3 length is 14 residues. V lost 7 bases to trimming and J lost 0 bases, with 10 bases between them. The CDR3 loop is CASKQESSYNEQFF. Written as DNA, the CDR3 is TGTGCCAGCAAACAAGAGAGCTCCTACAATGAGCAGTTCTTC.

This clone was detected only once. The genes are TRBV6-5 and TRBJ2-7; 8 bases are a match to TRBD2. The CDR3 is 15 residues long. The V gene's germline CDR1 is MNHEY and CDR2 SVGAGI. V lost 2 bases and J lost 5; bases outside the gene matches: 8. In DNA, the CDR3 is TGTGCCAGCAGTTACCTGGGAGCGGGAGATAACGAGCAGTACTTC. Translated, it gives CASSYLGAGDNEQYF.

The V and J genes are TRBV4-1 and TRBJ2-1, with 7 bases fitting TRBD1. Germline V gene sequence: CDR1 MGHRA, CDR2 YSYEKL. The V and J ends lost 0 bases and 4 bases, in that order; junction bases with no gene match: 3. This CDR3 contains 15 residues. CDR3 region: CASSQDSGQYNEQFF. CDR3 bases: TGCGCCAGCAGCCAAGATTCGGGACAGTACAATGAGCAGTTCTTC.

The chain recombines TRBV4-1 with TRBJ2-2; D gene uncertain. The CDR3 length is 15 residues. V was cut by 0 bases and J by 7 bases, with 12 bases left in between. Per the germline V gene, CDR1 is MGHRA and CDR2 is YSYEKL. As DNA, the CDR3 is TGCGCCAGCAGCCAAGAGGCCAGTCGTGGCGGGGAGCTGTTTTTT. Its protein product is CASSQEASRGGELFF.

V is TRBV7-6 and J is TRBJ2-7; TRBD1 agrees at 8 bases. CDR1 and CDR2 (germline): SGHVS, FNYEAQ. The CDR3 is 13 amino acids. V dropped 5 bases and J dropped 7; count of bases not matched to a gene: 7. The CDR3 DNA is TGTGCCAGCAGCAACGGACAGGGTGATGAGCAGTACTTC. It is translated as CASSNGQGDEQYF.

The CDR3 is CASSLGGESTEAFF. CDR3 in DNA: TGTGCCAGCAGCTTAGGGGGGGAAAGCACTGAAGCTTTCTTT. This chain joins TRBV11-3 and TRBJ1-1, with D tentatively TRBD1 (5 bases). Germline V CDR1 and CDR2: SGHNT, YENEEA. This CDR3 comprises 14 residues. Between the trimmed V and J ends, which lost 1 base and 4 bases, there was a span of 10 bases.

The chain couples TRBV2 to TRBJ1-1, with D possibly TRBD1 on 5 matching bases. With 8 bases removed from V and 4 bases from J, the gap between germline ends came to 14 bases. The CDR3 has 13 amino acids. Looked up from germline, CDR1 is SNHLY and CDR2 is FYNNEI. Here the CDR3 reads CASLPEGATEAFF. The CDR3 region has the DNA TGTGCCAGCCTCCCTGAAGGGGCCACTGAAGCTTTCTTT. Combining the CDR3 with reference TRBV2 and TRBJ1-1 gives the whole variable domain EPEVTQTPSHQVTQMGQEVILRCVPISNHLYFYWYRQILGQKVEFLVSFYNNEISEKSEIFDDQFSVERPDGSNFTLKIRSTKLEDSAMYFCASLPEGATEAFFGQGTRLTVV.

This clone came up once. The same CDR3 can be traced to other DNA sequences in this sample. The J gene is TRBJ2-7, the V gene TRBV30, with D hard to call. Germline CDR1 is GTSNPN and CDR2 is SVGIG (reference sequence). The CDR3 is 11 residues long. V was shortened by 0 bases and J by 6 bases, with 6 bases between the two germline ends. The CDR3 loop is CAWSVLGEQYF. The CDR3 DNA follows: TGTGCCTGGAGTGTACTCGGCGAGCAGTACTTC.

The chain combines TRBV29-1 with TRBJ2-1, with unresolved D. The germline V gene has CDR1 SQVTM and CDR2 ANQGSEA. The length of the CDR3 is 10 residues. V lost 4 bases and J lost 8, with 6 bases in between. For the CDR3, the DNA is TGCAGCGTTGGTGTCCATGAGCAGTTCTTC. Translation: CSVGVHEQFF.

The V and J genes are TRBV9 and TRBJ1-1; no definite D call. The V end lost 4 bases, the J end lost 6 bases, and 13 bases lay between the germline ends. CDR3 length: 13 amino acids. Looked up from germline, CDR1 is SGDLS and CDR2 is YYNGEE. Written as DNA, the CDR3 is TGTGCCAGCAGCCCACCGGATGGGGCTGAAGCTTTCTTT. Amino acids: CASSPPDGAEAFF. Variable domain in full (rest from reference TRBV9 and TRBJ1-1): DSGVTQTPKHLITATGQRVTLRCSPRSGDLSVYWYQQSLDQGLQFLIQYYNGEERAKGNILERFSAQQFPDLHSELNLSSLELGDSALYFCASSPPDGAEAFFGQGTRLTVV.